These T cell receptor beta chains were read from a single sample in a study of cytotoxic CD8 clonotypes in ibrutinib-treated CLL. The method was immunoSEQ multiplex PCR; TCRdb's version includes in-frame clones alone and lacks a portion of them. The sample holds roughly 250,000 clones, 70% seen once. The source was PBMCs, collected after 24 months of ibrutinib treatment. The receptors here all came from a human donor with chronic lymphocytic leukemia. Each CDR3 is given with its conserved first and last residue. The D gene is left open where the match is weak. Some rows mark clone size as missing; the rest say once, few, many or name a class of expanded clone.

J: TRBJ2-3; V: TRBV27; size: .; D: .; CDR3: CASSRETRRDTQYF; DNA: TGTGCCAGCAGCAGGGAAACACGAAGGGATACGCAGTATTTT
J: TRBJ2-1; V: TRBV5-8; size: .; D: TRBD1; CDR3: CASSQLDRGDEQFF; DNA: TGTGCCAGCAGCCAACTAGACAGGGGCGATGAGCAGTTCTTC
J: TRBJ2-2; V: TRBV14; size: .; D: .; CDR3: CASSQAHFAGELFF; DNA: TGTGCCAGCAGCCAAGCCCACTTTGCCGGGGAGCTGTTTTTT
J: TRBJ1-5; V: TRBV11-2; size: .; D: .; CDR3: CASSLESGGRQPQHF; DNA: TGTGCCAGCAGCTTAGAAAGTGGGGGGCGGCAGCCCCAGCATTTT
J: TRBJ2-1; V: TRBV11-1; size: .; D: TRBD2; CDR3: CASSTNLAGDRFEQFF; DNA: TGTGCCAGCAGCACAAACCTAGCGGGAGATCGGTTTGAGCAGTTCTTC
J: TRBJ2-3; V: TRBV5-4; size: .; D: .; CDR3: CASSLEGIRDIPTDTQYF; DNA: TGTGCCAGCAGCCTGGAGGGCATCAGGGACATACCCACAGATACGCAGTATTTT
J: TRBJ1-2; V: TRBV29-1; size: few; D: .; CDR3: CSVNGAGGYTF; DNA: TGCAGCGTTAACGGGGCGGGTGGCTACACCTTC
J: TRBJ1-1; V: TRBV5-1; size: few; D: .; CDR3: CASSFVANTEAFF; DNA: TGCGCCAGCAGCTTCGTGGCGAACACTGAAGCTTTCTTT
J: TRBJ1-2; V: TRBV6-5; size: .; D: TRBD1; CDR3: CASSYSILGQGSGYTF; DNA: TGTGCCAGCAGTTACTCGATCTTGGGACAGGGCTCCGGCTACACCTTC
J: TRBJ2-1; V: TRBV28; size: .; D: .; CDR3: CASSSGQINEQFF; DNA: TGTGCCAGCAGTTCAGGACAGATCAATGAGCAGTTCTTC
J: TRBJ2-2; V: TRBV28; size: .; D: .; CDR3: CASNPQGRTGELFF; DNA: TGTGCCAGCAACCCACAGGGAAGGACCGGGGAGCTGTTTTTT
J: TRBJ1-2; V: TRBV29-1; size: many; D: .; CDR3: CSVRDLLYGYTF; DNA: TGCAGCGTGCGGGACCTTCTTTATGGCTACACCTTC
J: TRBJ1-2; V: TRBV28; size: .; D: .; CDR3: CASRAGVSWGIYGYTF; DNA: TGTGCCAGCAGGGCAGGGGTGTCTTGGGGTATCTATGGCTACACCTTC
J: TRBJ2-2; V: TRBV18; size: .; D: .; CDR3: CASSPNSPANTGELFF; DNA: TGTGCCAGCTCACCAAACAGTCCAGCGAACACCGGGGAGCTGTTTTTT
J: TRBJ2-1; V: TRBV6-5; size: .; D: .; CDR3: CASSQLMGEQFF; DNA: TGTGCCAGCAGCCAACTAATGGGGGAGCAGTTCTTC
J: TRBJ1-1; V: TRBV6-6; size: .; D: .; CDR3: CASSYSHPDTEAFF; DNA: TGTGCCAGCAGTTACTCCCATCCCGACACTGAAGCTTTCTTT
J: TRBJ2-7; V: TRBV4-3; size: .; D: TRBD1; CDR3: CASSYRDRGGEQYF; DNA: TGCGCCAGCAGCTACCGGGACAGGGGCGGCGAGCAGTACTTC
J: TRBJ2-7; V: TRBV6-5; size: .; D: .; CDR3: CASSYSTAFYEQYF; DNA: TGTGCCAGCAGTTACTCGACTGCCTTCTACGAGCAGTACTTC
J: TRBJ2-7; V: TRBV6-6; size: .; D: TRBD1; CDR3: CASRPRDRAYEQYF; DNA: TGTGCCAGCAGGCCTAGGGACAGGGCCTACGAGCAGTACTTC
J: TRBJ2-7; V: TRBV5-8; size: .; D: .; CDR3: CASSLGVRSSYEQYF; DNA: TGTGCCAGCAGCTTGGGAGTCCGTAGCTCCTACGAGCAGTACTTC
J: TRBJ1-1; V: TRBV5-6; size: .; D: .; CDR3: CASSLDVGHPEAFF; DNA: TGTGCCAGCAGCTTGGATGTAGGACACCCTGAAGCTTTCTTT
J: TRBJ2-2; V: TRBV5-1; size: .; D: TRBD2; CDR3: CASSLKAGGTGELFF; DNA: TGCGCCAGCAGCTTGAAAGCGGGAGGGACCGGGGAGCTGTTTTTT
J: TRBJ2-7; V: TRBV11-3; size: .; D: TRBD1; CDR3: CASSLVGTGEHEQYF; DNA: TGTGCCAGCAGCTTAGTGGGGACAGGGGAACACGAGCAGTACTTC
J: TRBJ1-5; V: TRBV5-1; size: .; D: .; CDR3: CASSLDSNSNQPQHF; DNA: TGCGCCAGCAGCTTGGATTCTAATAGCAATCAGCCCCAGCATTTT
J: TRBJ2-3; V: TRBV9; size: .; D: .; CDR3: CASSALGTDTQYF; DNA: TGTGCCAGCAGCGCCTTAGGCACAGATACGCAGTATTTT
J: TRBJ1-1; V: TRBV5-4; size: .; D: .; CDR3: CASSFLSGSNTEAFF; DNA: TGTGCCAGCAGCTTTCTCTCCGGGTCGAACACTGAAGCTTTCTTT
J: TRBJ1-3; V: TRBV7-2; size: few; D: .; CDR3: CASSVLSGNTIYF; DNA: TGTGCCAGCAGCGTTCTCTCTGGAAACACCATATATTTT
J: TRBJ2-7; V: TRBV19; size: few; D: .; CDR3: CASSEAAYEQYF; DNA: TGTGCCAGTAGCGAGGCAGCCTACGAGCAGTACTTC
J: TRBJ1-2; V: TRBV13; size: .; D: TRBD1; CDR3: CASSPGTGRGYTF; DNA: TGTGCCAGCAGTCCCGGGACAGGGCGTGGCTACACCTTC
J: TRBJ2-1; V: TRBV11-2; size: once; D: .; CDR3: CASSEPRGYNEQFF; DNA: TGTGCCAGCAGCGAACCTCGGGGCTACAATGAGCAGTTCTTC
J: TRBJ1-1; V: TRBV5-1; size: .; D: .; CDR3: CASSIGGLRDTEAFF; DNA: TGCGCCAGCAGCATAGGGGGTTTGAGAGACACTGAAGCTTTCTTT
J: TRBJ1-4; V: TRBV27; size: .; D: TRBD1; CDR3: CASSLSGTVEKLFF; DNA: TGTGCCAGCAGTTTGTCCGGGACAGTAGAAAAACTGTTTTTT